These 11 T cell receptor delta chains originate from one sample sequenced in a study of delta chains in infants with herpesvirus infections. PBMC RNA was reverse transcribed using gamma-chain- and delta-chain-specific primers. TCRdb re-called the RT-PCR reads with CATT. The data show over 1,000 delta-chain clones, 30% to 35% seen once. Sequencing used peripheral blood, obtained at time point 3 of longitudinal follow-up. These receptors came from a human donor who was a Ugandan infant, either HIV-exposed or HIV-unexposed (not recorded which).

By frequency in the sample, this clone is large. Mismatch with germline at one junction end may stem from a read error. The chain uses TRDV1 and TRDJ1; D gene uncertain. Per germline, CDR1 TSWWSYY and CDR2 QGS. The CDR3 has 13 residues. CDR3 loop: CALVEGRADKLIF. CDR3 bases: TGTGCTCTTGTGGAAGGCCGGGCCGATAAACTCATCTTT.

This clone is labeled medium-sized. The J gene is TRDJ1, the V gene TRDV1, with 13 positions matching TRDD3. The CDR3 extends over 26 amino acids. Germline CDR1 is TSWWSYY and CDR2 is QGS. Unmatched junction bases numbered 32, after V lost 3 bases and J lost 1 base. CDR3 bases: TGTGCTCTTGGGGACCCTTCCTACAAGTATTGTGCCCTTGGTACTGGGGGATACGAGGGCACCGATAAACTCATCTTT. This translates into CALGDPSYKYCALGTGGYEGTDKLIF.

The CDR3 nucleotides are TGTGCCTGTGACACCGATAAACTCATCTTT. This codes for CACDTDKLIF. The chain joins TRDV2 to TRDJ1; D remains ambiguous. Trimming left V 0 bases short and J 5 bases short, with 0 bases between. Germline lookup yields CDR1 GEAIGNYY and CDR2 EKD. CDR3 length: 10 residues.

This clone rates as large. V usage is TRDV1 and J usage is TRDJ1, with D unresolved. Germline CDR1 is TSWWSYY and CDR2 is QGS. The CDR3 extends over 16 amino acids. With 1 base removed from V and 3 bases from J, the gap between germline ends came to 15 bases. In DNA, the CDR3 is TGTGCTCTTGGGGAACGGAGGTCCCCCGGGCCCGATAAACTCATCTTT. It yields the protein CALGERRSPGPDKLIF.

CDR3 sequence reads: CALGELGGPWGGPYTDKLIF. The CDR3 DNA follows: TGTGCTCTTGGGGAACTAGGTGGGCCCTGGGGAGGACCGTACACCGATAAACTCATCTTT. V is TRDV1 and J is TRDJ1; TRDD3 might be the D (6 bases). V was clipped by 0 bases and J by 0 bases, with 23 bases between them. The germline V gene encodes CDR1 TSWWSYY and CDR2 QGS. The CDR3 is made up of 20 amino acids.

This clone was seen a few times. TCRdb's listed protein matches a much larger clone and diverges from this DNA's translation at residue 17, likely through a read error; the protein shown comes from the DNA. This chain links TRDV1 with TRDJ1; D is possibly TRDD2 or TRDD3 (6 bases each). From germline, CDR1 is TSWWSYY and CDR2 QGS. The CDR3 loop spans 21 amino acids. CDR3 loop: CALGSSLPNLLGMGVTVKLIF. For the CDR3, the DNA is TGTGCTCTTGGGTCAAGCCTTCCGAACCTGCTGGGGATGGGGGTCACCGTTAAACTCATCTTT.

This clone is large (0.1 to 1%). The chain uses TRAV38-2/DV8 and TRDJ1; tentative D call: TRDD3 (5 bases). The V end was cut by 3 bases, the J end by 4 bases, with 28 bases between. The CDR3 is 19 amino acids. Germline V gene lookup returns CDR1 TSESDYY and CDR2 QEAYKQQN. Written as DNA, the CDR3 is TGTGCTTATAGGATCTTTTTATTTACCGGGGGTCACCGGGGCGATAAACTCATCTTT. This gives the protein CAYRIFLFTGGHRGDKLIF.

The rearrangement joins TRDV1 to TRDJ1; 7 bases are shared with TRDD3. Trimming removed 2 bases from V and 0 bases from J; junction bases left unmatched: 21. This CDR3 is built from 21 residues. Germline loops: CDR1 TSWWSYY, CDR2 QGS. Here the CDR3 reads CALGEKAFAYWGSDYTDKLIF. The CDR3 DNA reads TGTGCTCTTGGGGAAAAGGCCTTCGCCTACTGGGGATCCGATTACACCGATAAACTCATCTTT.

With regard to this clone: A far more abundant clone sits one base away, making this likely a read error. The rearrangement joins TRDV2 to TRDJ1; 9 bases map to TRDD3. This CDR3 has 19 amino acids. Germline V gene sequence: CDR1 GEAIGNYY, CDR2 EKD. Trimming removed 4 bases from V and 0 bases from J; junction bases left unmatched: 17. The CDR3 region is CACDLLGDAAPRYTDKLIF. CDR3 in DNA: TGTGCCTGTGATCTTCTGGGGGATGCCGCGCCCCGGTACACCGATAAACTCATCTTT.

Comments on this clone: A far larger clone is a single base away, which makes a read error likely. This sequence joins TRDV2 and TRDJ3; 11 nucleotides align to TRDD3. Germline CDR1 GEAIGNYY, CDR2 EKD. J gave up 0 bases and V 0 bases, and 3 bases lay outside the gene matches. The CDR3 consists of 19 residues. CDR3 nucleotide sequence: TGTGCCTGTGACACCGCTGGGGGATACAACTCCTGGGACACCCGACAGATGTTTTTC. Protein product: CACDTAGGYNSWDTRQMFF.

Note on this clone: Just one base apart from a much larger clone, this may be a read error. This sequence joins TRDV2 and TRDJ1, with TRDD3 identical over 10 bases. Germline lookup yields CDR1 GEAIGNYY and CDR2 EKD. Trimming removed 3 bases from V and 1 base from J; junction bases left unmatched: 7. This CDR3 has 16 residues. This CDR3 is CACDAVGGYPTDKLIF. DNA of the CDR3: TGTGCCTGTGACGCCGTTGGGGGATACCCCACCGATAAACTCATCTTT.